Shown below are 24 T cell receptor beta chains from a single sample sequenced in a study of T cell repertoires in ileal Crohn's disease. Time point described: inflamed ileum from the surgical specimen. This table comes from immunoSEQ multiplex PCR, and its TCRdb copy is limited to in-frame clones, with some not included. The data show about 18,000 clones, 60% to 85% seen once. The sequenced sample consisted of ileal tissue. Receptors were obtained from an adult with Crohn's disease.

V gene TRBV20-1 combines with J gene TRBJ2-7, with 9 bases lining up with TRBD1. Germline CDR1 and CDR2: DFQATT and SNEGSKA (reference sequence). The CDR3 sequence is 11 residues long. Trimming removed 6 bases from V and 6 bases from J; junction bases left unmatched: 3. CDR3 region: CSARQGVEQYF. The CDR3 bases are TGCAGTGCCCGACAGGGGGTCGAGCAGTACTTC.

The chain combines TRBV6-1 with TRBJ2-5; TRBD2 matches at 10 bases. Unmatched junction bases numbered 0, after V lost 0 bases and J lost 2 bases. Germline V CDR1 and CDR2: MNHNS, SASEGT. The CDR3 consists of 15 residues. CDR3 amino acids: CASSEAAGGQETQYF. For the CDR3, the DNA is TGTGCCAGCAGTGAAGCAGCGGGGGGGCAAGAGACCCAGTACTTC.

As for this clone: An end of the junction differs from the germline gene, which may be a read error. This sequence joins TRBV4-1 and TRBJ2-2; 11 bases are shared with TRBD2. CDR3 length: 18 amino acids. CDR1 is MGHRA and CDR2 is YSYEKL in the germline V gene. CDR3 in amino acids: CANSLNNRLAGFTGELFF. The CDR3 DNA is TGCGCCAACAGCCTTAACAACAGACTAGCGGGATTCACCGGGGAGCTGTTTTTT.

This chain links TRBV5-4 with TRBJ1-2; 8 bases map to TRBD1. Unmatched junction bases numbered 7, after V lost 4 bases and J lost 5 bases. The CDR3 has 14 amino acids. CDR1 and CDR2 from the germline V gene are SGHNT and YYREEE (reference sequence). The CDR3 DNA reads TGTGCCAGCAGCGTCGGGACAGGCATATATGGCTACACCTTC. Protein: CASSVGTGIYGYTF.

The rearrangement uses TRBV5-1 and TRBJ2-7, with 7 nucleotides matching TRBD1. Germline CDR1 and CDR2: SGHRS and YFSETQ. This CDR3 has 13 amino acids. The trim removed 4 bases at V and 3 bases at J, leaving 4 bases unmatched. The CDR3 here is CASSPGTVYEQYF. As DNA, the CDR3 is TGCGCCAGCAGCCCCGGGACAGTCTACGAGCAGTACTTC. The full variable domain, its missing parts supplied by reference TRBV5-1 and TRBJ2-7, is KAGVTQTPRYLIKTRGQQVTLSCSPISGHRSVSWYQQTPGQGLQFLFEYFSETQRNKGNFPGRFSGRQFSNSRSEMNVSTLELGDSALYLCASSPGTVYEQYFGPGTRLTVT.

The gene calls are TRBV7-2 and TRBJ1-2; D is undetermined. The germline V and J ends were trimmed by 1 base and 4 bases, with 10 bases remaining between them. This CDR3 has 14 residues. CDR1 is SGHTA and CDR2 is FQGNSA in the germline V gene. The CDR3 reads CASSLGGPVYGYTF. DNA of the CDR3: TGTGCCAGCAGCTTAGGAGGGCCAGTCTATGGCTACACCTTC.

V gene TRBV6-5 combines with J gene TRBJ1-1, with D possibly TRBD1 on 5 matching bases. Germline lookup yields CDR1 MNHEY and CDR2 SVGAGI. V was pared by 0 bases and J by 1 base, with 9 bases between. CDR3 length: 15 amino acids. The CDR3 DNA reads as TGTGCCAGCAGTTACTCTCGACAGTGGAACACTGAAGCTTTCTTT. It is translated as CASSYSRQWNTEAFF.

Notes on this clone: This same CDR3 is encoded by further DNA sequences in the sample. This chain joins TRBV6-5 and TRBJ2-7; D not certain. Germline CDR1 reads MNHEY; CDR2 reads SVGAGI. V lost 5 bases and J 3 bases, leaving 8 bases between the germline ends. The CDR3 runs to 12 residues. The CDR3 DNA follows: TGTGCCAGCAGTGAATATGGCTACGAGCAGTACTTC. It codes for CASSEYGYEQYF.

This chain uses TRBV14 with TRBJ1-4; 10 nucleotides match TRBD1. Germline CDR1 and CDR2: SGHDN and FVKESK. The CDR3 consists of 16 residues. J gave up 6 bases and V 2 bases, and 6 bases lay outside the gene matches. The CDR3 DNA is TGTGCCAGCAGCCAATTAACCGGGACAGGGGATGAAAAACTGTTTTTT. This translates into CASSQLTGTGDEKLFF.

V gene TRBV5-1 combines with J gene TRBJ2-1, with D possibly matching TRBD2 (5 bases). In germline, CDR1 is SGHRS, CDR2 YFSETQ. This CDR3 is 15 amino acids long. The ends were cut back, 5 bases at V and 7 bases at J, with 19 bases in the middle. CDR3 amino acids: CASRSEGQDFNEQFF. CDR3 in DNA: TGCGCCAGCAGGTCCGAAGGGCAGGACTTTAATGAGCAGTTCTTC.

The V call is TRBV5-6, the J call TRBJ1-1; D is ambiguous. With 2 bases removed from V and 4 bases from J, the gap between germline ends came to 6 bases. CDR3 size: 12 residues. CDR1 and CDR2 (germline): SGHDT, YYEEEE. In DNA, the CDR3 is TGTGCCAGCAGCTTCGGCAGCACTGAAGCTTTCTTT. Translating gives CASSFGSTEAFF.

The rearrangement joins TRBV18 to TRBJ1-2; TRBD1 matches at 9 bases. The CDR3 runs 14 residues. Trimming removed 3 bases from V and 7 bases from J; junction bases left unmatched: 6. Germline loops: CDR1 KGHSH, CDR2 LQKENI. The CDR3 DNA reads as TGTGCCAGCTCACCGGGACAGGGACAGGTTGGCTACACCTTC. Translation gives CASSPGQGQVGYTF.

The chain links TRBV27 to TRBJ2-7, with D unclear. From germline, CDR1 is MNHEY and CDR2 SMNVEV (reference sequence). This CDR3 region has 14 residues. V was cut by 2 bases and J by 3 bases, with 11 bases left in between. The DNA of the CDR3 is TGTGCCAGCAGTTTAGGTGTGTCTGACTACGAGCAGTACTTC. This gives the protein CASSLGVSDYEQYF.

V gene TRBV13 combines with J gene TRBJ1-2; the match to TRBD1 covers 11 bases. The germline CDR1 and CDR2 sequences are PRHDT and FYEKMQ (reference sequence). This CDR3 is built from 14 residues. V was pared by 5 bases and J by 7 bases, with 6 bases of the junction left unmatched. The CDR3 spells CASSKDRGLSGYTF. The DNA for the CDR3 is TGTGCCAGCAGCAAGGACAGGGGGCTGTCTGGCTACACCTTC.

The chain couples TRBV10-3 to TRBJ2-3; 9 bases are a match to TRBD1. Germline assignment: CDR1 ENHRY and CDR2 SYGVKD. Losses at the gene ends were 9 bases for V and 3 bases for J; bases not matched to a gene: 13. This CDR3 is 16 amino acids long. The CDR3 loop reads CAIRGGTGLGTDTQYF. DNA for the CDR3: TGTGCCATTAGGGGTGGGACAGGGCTTGGAACAGATACGCAGTATTTT.

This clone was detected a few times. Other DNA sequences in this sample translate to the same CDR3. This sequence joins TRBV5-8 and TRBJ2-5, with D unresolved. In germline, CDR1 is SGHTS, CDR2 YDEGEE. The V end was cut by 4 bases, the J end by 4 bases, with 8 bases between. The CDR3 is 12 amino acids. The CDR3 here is CASSLDRETQYF. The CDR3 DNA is TGTGCCAGCAGCCTCGACCGAGAGACCCAGTACTTC.

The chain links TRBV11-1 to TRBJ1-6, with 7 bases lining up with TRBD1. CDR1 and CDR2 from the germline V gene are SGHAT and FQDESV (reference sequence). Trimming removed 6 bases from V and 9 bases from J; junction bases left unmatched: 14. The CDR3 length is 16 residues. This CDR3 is CASSYSRRQGGSPLHF. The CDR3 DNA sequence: TGTGCCAGCAGTTACTCGAGGCGACAGGGCGGTTCACCCCTCCACTTT. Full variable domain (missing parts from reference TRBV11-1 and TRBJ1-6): EAEVAQSPRYKITEKSQAVAFWCDPISGHATLYWYRQILGQGPELLVQFQDESVVDDSQLPKDRFSAERLKGVDSTLKIQPAELGDSAMYLCASSYSRRQGGSPLHFGNGTRLTVT.

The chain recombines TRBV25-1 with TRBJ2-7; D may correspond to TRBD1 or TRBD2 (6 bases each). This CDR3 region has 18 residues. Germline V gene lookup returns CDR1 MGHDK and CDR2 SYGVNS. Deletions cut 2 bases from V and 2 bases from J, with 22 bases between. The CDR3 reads CASSEEGPDGGAAYEQYF. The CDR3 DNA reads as TGTGCCAGCAGTGAAGAAGGGCCGGACGGGGGCGCCGCCTACGAGCAGTACTTC.

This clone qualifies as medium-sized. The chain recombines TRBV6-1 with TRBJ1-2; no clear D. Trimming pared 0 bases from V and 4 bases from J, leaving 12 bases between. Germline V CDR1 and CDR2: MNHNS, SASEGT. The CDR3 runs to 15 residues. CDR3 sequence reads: CASSEAAYSGYGYTF. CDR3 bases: TGTGCCAGCAGTGAAGCGGCATATTCTGGCTATGGCTACACCTTC.

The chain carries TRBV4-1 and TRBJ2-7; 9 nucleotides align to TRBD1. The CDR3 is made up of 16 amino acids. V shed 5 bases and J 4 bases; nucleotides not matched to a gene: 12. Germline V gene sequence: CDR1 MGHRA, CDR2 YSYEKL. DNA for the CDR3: TGCGCCAGCAGCTCGGGACAGGGCCCGCAAAAGTACGAGCAGTACTTC. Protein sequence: CASSSGQGPQKYEQYF.

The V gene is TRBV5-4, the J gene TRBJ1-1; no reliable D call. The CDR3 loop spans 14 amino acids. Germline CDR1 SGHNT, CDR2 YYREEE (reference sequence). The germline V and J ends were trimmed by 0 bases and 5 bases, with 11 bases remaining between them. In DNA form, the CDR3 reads TGTGCCAGCAGCTTGGCCGTCCCCGGGACTGAAGCTTTCTTT. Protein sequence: CASSLAVPGTEAFF.

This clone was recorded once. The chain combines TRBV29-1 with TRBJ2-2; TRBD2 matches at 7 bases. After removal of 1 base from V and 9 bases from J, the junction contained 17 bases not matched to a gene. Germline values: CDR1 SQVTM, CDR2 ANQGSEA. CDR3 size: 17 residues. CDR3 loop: CSVEAPGGGLWTRELFF. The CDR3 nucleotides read TGCAGCGTTGAAGCCCCGGGCGGGGGACTGTGGACCCGGGAGCTGTTTTTT.

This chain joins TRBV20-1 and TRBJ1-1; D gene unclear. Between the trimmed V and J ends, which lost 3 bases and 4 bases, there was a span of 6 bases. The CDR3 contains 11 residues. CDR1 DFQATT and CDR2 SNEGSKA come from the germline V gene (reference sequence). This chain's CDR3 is CSASDVTEAFF. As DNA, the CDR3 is TGCAGTGCTAGCGACGTCACTGAAGCTTTCTTT.

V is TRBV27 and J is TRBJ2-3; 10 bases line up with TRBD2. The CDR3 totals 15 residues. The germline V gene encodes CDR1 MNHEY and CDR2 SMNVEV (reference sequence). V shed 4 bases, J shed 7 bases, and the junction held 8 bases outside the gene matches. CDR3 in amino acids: CASSYSGGPQYTQYF. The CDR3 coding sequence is TGTGCCAGCAGTTATAGCGGGGGGCCCCAATATACGCAGTATTTT.